This record concerns one T cell receptor (beta chain) sequence. These data originate in a study of T cells in Graves' hyperthyroidism and ophthalmopathy. Germline assignment: CDR1 ENHRY and CDR2 SYGVKD. This CDR3 region has 18 residues. V shed 3 bases and J 2 bases; nucleotides not matched to a gene: 10. Researchers took RNA transcripts and amplified the TCR beta CDR3 regions from them. The TCR CDR3 first-round RT-PCR relied on the HTBI primer set. One entry per CDR3 protein, called by TCRdb with MiXCR from the multiplex PCR reads. Here the sample spans around 720,000 distinct CDR3 sequences, around 40% being singletons.

The chain is built from TRBV10-3 and TRBJ1-2, with 12 bases aligning to TRBD1. The TCR comes from a woman in her forties with Graves' hyperthyroidism. Specimen: blood. The CDR3 sequence is CAISDTPGQGAGNYGYTF. CDR3 nucleotide sequence: TGTGCCATCAGTGACACGCCGGGACAGGGGGCAGGGAACTATGGCTACACCTTC.